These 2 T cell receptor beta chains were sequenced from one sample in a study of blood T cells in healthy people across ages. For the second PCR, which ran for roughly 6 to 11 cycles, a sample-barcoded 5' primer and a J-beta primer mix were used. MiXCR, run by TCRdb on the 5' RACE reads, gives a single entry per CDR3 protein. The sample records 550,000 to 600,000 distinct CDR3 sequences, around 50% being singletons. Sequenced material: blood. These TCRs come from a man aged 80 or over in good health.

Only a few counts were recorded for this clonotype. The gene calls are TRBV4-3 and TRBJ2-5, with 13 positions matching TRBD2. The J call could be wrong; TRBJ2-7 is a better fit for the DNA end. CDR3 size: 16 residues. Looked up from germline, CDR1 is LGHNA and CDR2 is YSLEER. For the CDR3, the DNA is TGCGCCAGCAGCCCTGGGACTAGCGGGAAGAGTAACGAGCAGTACTTC. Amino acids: CASSPGTSGKSNEQYF.

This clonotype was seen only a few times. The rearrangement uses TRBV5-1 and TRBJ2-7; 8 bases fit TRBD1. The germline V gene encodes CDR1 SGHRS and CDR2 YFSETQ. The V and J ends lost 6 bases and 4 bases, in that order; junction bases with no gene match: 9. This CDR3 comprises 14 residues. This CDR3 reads CASTGQGSLYEQYF. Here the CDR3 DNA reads TGCGCCAGCACTGGACAGGGAAGTTTATACGAGCAGTACTTC.